This paragraph covers one TCR beta chain sequence. Its cognate antigen is unknown. TCRdb reprocessed the 5' RACE reads and reports one entry per CDR3 protein, with no DNA. The data show fewer than 450,000 distinct CDR3 sequences, and the top ten clones hold roughly 2.6%. The CDR3 length is 16 residues. From germline, CDR1 is DFQATT and CDR2 SNEGSKA (reference sequence). These data are taken from a study of monozygotic twins with inflammatory bowel disease. Study results and limitations: Neither one strong signal nor one clonotype associated with IBD was supported.

The sequencing sample was made of blood. The genes are TRBV20-1 and TRBJ2-7; absent DNA, TCRdb's TRBD1 call cannot be checked. The TCR comes from a human donor with ulcerative colitis or Crohn's disease, or a healthy co-twin of an affected twin (not recorded which). The chain's CDR3 is CSASGAPGPRGYEQYF.